Detailed here is one T cell receptor beta chain. Its antigen is unidentified. The PCR used 60 Vbeta and 13 Jbeta primers. Some clones are missing from TCRdb's copy, which holds only in-frame ones; the method was immunoSEQ multiplex PCR. The sample lists roughly 190,000 clones, over 75% occurring once. The data derive from a study of cytomegalovirus exposure and HLA in healthy donors. Study-wide results and caveats: Despite most TCR sequences being rare, some public TCRs occurred in many donors. Later analysis revealed greater clonal expansion in HLA-associated TCR beta chains than in equally common others. The study had only CMV serostatus as immune exposure information.

The CDR3 has 16 amino acids. V lost 0 bases, J lost 7 bases, and 6 bases stayed unmatched. The germline CDR1 and CDR2 sequences are SGHTA and FQGNSA. The V call is TRBV7-2, the J call TRBJ1-4; 9 nucleotides match TRBD1. This receptor was identified in a female donor in good health and CMV-seronegative. Source material: PBMCs. The CDR3 nucleotides read TGTGCCAGCAGCTTAGCATCGGGACAGGGAAGTGAAAAACTGTTTTTT. As protein: CASSLASGQGSEKLFF.